These 20 T cell receptor beta chains share one sample of origin, sequenced in a study of T cell repertoires in cytomegalovirus infection. MiXCR, run by TCRdb on the reads, gives a single entry per CDR3 protein. The sample has roughly 200,000 distinct CDR3 sequences, about a sixth seen once. Sequencing used CD8+ T cells from PBMCs. The receptors shown here come from a human donor in good health (CMV status not recorded). Some clones in this sample may be carry-over from other donors' samples.

In its sample, this clonotype was seen many times. The chain links TRBV7-2 to TRBJ2-5; TRBD2 matches 10 bases. Germline V gene data show CDR1 as SGHTA and CDR2 as FQGNSA. This CDR3 is 16 amino acids long. V dropped 8 bases and J dropped 2; count of bases not matched to a gene: 11. The CDR3 spells CASREIAGGWQETQYF. CDR3 coding DNA: TGTGCCAGCCGGGAAATAGCGGGGGGCTGGCAAGAGACCCAGTACTTC.

The gene calls are TRBV11-2 and TRBJ2-7; 7 bases are a match to TRBD1. The J segment lost 7 bases and the V segment lost 7 bases, leaving 19 bases of the junction unmatched. Germline values: CDR1 SGHAT, CDR2 FQNNGV. This CDR3 comprises 16 residues. The chain's CDR3 is CASTPRFSQLRGEQYF. In DNA form, the CDR3 reads TGTGCCAGCACCCCCCGTTTCTCTCAGCTCAGGGGGGAGCAGTACTTC.

This clonotype was counted ten times or more. The rearrangement links TRBV7-2 to TRBJ2-1, with 7 bases that match TRBD2. Germline V gene sequence: CDR1 SGHTA, CDR2 FQGNSA. Trimming took 10 bases from V and 8 from J; bases not matched to a gene: 11. The CDR3 length is 13 residues. CDR3 sequence: CATRGEGQDEQFF. CDR3 sequence (DNA): TGTGCCACCCGGGGGGAGGGGCAGGATGAGCAGTTCTTC.

This clonotype was detected only a few times. This chain uses TRBV20-1 with TRBJ1-2; D unclear. The CDR3 has 13 amino acids. CDR1 and CDR2 (germline): DFQATT, SNEGSKA (reference sequence). Trimming removed 6 bases at V and 6 bases at J, with 17 bases between. In DNA form, the CDR3 reads TGCAGTGCCCCCTCTGGGGATAGGCATGGCTACACCTTC. Residues: CSAPSGDRHGYTF.

There are many counts of this clonotype. As DNA, the CDR3 is TGTGCCAGCAGCTCACCCGGGACAGGGGTTTACGAGCAGTACTTC. This translates into CASSSPGTGVYEQYF. The chain recombines TRBV7-2 with TRBJ2-7; 10 bases are shared with TRBD1. Germline V gene lookup returns CDR1 SGHTA and CDR2 FQGNSA. The junction had 7 bases not matched to a gene; V was cut back by 4 bases and J by 4 bases. The CDR3 is 15 residues long.

This clonotype was seen ten or more times. The chain has TRBV28 and TRBJ2-3; D is unclear. V was cut by 3 bases and J by 2 bases, with 12 bases left in between. The CDR3 totals 15 residues. In germline, CDR1 is MDHEN, CDR2 SYDVKM. CDR3 region: CASSFKKQSTDTQYF. CDR3 nucleotide sequence: TGTGCCAGCAGTTTCAAGAAACAGTCCACAGATACGCAGTATTTT.

This clonotype has only a few counts. The rearrangement links TRBV18 to TRBJ1-1; D might be TRBD1 (6 bases). V dropped 0 bases and J dropped 6 bases, with 11 bases sitting between them. Germline CDR1 is KGHSH and CDR2 is LQKENI. The CDR3 is made up of 14 amino acids. The DNA for the CDR3 is TGTGCCAGCTCACCACCACAGGGTGAGGCTGAAGCTTTCTTT. It encodes CASSPPQGEAEAFF.

This chain connects TRBV12-3 or TRBV12-4 to TRBJ2-1, with TRBD2 matching over 13 bases. Germline trimming cut 5 bases from V and 4 bases from J; bases unmatched to any gene: 5. This CDR3 region has 16 residues. For the CDR3, the DNA is TGTGCCAGCAGTCCTTTACTAGCGGGGGGGTACAATGAGCAGTTCTTC. It specifies CASSPLLAGGYNEQFF.

The chain links TRBV2 to TRBJ2-2; TRBD1 or TRBD2 may be the D gene (7 bases each). The CDR3 loop spans 18 amino acids. Trimming removed 7 bases from V and 4 bases from J, with 25 bases in between. The V gene's germline CDR1 is SNHLY and CDR2 FYNNEI. CDR3 in DNA: TGTGCCAGCATTTCCCCCAGGGGAGGGGGCGTAGGCACCGGGGAGCTGTTTTTT. Protein: CASISPRGGGVGTGELFF.

The chain combines TRBV20-1 with TRBJ2-7, with D maybe TRBD2 (5 bases). Germline V gene lookup returns CDR1 DFQATT and CDR2 SNEGSKA (reference sequence). Trimming pared 6 bases from V and 2 bases from J, leaving 17 bases between. This CDR3 comprises 14 residues. The CDR3 region is CSALPEGSAYEQYF. The CDR3 nucleotides read TGCAGTGCCCTTCCAGAGGGTTCCGCCTACGAGCAGTACTTC.

This clonotype occurred many times. V usage is TRBV11-2 and J usage is TRBJ2-3, with 9 bases aligning to TRBD2. The V gene end was trimmed by 5 bases and the J gene end by 2 bases; junction bases not matched to a gene: 8. From germline, CDR1 is SGHAT and CDR2 FQNNGV. CDR3 size: 16 residues. The CDR3 nucleotides are TGTGCCAGCAGCCCCACGACTAGCGGATACACAGATACGCAGTATTTT. This sequence encodes CASSPTTSGYTDTQYF.

V and J are TRBV29-1 and TRBJ2-7; 7 bases are a match to TRBD2. CDR1 is SQVTM and CDR2 is ANQGSEA in the germline V gene. This CDR3 spans 15 amino acids. V shed 1 base, J shed 2 bases, and the junction held 8 bases outside the gene matches. CDR3 DNA: TGCAGCGTTGAAGGTCGGCGGGGGTCCGCCTACGAGCAGTACTTC. Translation: CSVEGRRGSAYEQYF.

In this sample, this clonotype turned up a few times. V gene TRBV20-1 combines with J gene TRBJ2-1; 8 bases line up with TRBD1. Per the germline V gene, CDR1 is DFQATT and CDR2 is SNEGSKA (reference sequence). After removal of 6 bases from V and 6 bases from J, the junction contained 10 bases not matched to a gene. The CDR3 has 14 amino acids. The CDR3 DNA reads as TGCAGTGCGTCTGACAGGGGAAGGGGCAATGAGCAGTTCTTC. Protein product: CSASDRGRGNEQFF.

This clonotype has a handful of counts. V and J are TRBV19 and TRBJ2-2; 7 positions match TRBD1. Germline V gene data show CDR1 as LNHDA and CDR2 as SQIVND (reference sequence). This CDR3 is 17 amino acids long. Unmatched junction bases numbered 12, after V lost 6 bases and J lost 2 bases. The CDR3 sequence: CASSPRRQGTNTGELFF. The CDR3 DNA follows: TGTGCCAGTAGCCCAAGAAGACAGGGTACCAACACCGGGGAGCTGTTTTTT.

The chain employs TRBV4-1 and TRBJ2-7; D may correspond to TRBD1 or TRBD2 (5 bases each). Per germline, CDR1 MGHRA and CDR2 YSYEKL. The ends were cut back, 3 bases at V and 2 bases at J, with 8 bases in the middle. The CDR3 extends over 13 amino acids. Written as DNA, the CDR3 is TGCGCCAGCAGCCAGGGGGATACCTACGAGCAGTACTTC. Amino acid sequence: CASSQGDTYEQYF.

This clonotype appeared many times. CDR3 DNA sequence: TGTGCCAGCAGCTTAGCGACCGATTCACCCCTCCACTTT. Its protein is CASSLATDSPLHF. The V and J genes are TRBV7-2 and TRBJ1-6; D gene ambiguous. The V end was cut by 0 bases, the J end by 8 bases, with 5 bases between. Germline CDR1 is SGHTA and CDR2 is FQGNSA. The CDR3 has 13 amino acids.

This chain uses TRBV6-2 or TRBV6-3 with TRBJ1-1, with a possible D match to TRBD1 (5 bases). The CDR3 is 22 amino acids. Germline values: CDR1 MNHEY, CDR2 SVGEGT. Trimming removed 5 bases at V and 0 bases at J, with 34 bases between. The CDR3 nucleotides read TGTGCCAGCAGTCCCGAGATAAGGCTAGGGGTTGAAGGGACTATTATGAACACTGAAGCTTTCTTT. This translates into CASSPEIRLGVEGTIMNTEAFF.

This clonotype was seen a handful of times. The chain joins TRBV6-2 or TRBV6-3 to TRBJ2-4; tentative D call: TRBD2 (6 bases). CDR1 MNHEY and CDR2 SVGEGT come from the germline V gene. The CDR3 is made up of 15 amino acids. Trimming cost V 10 bases and J 1 base, with 17 bases left between them. In nucleotides, the CDR3 is TGTGCCACAACTACACGGGGACTCGCCAAAAACATTCAGTACTTC. Its translation: CATTTRGLAKNIQYF.

This sequence joins TRBV7-9 and TRBJ2-5; TRBD2 might be the D (5 bases). Germline values: CDR1 SEHNR, CDR2 FQNEAQ (reference sequence). The V end lost 1 base, the J end lost 5 bases, and 17 bases lay between the germline ends. CDR3 length: 16 residues. The CDR3 protein is CASSLDSPRVRETQYF. In DNA, the CDR3 is TGTGCCAGCAGCTTAGACAGCCCGAGGGTACGGGAGACCCAGTACTTC.

A word on this clonotype: Because the CDR3 is missing its conserved closing phenylalanine or tryptophan, this is likely a read error. The chain employs TRBV7-2 and TRBJ2-5, with 10 positions matching TRBD2. The CDR3 extends over 15 amino acids. CDR1 is SGHTA and CDR2 is FQGNSA in the germline V gene. With V trimmed by 5 bases and J by 1 base, 4 bases remained unmatched. CDR3: CASSRSGGIQETQYS. The CDR3 DNA follows: TGTGCCAGCAGCCGTAGCGGGGGGATCCAAGAGACCCAGTACTCC.